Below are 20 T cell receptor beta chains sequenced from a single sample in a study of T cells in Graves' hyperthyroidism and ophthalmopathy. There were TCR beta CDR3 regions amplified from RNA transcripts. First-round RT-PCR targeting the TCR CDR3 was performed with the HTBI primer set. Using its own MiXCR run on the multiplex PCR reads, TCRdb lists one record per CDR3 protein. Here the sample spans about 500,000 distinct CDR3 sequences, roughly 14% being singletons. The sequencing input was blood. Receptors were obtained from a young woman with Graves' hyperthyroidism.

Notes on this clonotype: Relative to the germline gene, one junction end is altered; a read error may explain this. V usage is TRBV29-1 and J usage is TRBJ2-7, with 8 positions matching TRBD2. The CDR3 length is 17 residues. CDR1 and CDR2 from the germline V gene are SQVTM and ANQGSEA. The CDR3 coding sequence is TGCAGCGTTGATGGAGCGGGAGACGCATCGAGCTCCTGCGAGCAGTACTTC. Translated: CSVDGAGDASSSCEQYF.

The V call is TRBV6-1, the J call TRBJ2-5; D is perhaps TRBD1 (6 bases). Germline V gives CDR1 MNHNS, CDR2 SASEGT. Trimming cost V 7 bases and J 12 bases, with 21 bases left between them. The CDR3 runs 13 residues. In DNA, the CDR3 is TGTGCCAGCATCTCCAGGGGCATAGGTTTGGAGTACTTC. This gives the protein CASISRGIGLEYF.

The CDR3 loop is CSAPRTSAPYNEQFF. In nucleotides, the CDR3 is TGCAGTGCTCCCCGGACTAGCGCTCCCTACAATGAGCAGTTCTTC. This sequence joins TRBV20-1 and TRBJ2-1, with TRBD2 matching 9 bases. The CDR3 spans 15 residues. In germline, CDR1 is DFQATT, CDR2 SNEGSKA (reference sequence). After removal of 5 bases from V and 2 bases from J, the junction contained 7 bases not matched to a gene.

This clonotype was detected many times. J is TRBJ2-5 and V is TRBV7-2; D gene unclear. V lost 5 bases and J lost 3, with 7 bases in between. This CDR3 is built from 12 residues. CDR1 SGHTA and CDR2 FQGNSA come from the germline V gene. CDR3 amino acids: CASSLRKETQYF. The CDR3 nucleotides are TGTGCCAGCAGCCTTAGGAAAGAGACCCAGTACTTC.

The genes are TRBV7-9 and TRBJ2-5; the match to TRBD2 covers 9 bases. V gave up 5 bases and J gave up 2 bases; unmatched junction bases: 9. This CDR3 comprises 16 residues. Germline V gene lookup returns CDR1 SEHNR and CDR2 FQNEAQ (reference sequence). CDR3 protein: CASSPASGTRQETQYF. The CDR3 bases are TGTGCCAGCAGCCCGGCTAGCGGGACCCGGCAAGAGACCCAGTACTTC.

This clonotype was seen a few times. This CDR3 is CATSDPLTDGYTF. CDR3 bases: TGTGCCACCAGTGATCCCTTGACGGATGGCTACACCTTC. The V call is TRBV24-1, the J call TRBJ1-2, with no clear D. Germline assignment: CDR1 KGHDR and CDR2 SFDVKD. Trimming pared 3 bases from V and 6 bases from J, leaving 10 bases between. This CDR3 is built from 13 residues.

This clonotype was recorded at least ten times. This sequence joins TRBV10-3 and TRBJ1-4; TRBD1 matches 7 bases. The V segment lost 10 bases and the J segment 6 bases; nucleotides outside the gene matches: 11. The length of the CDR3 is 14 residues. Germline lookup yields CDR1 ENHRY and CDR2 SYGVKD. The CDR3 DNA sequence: TGTGCCACCCTCGAACAGGGGAGGGATGAAAAACTGTTTTTT. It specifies CATLEQGRDEKLFF.

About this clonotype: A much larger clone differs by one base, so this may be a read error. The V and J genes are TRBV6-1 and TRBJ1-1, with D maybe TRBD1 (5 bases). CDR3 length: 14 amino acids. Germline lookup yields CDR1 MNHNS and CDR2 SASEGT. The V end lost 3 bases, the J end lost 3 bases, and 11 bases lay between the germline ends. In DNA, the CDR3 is TGTGCCAGCAGTGAGTGGGGCAGGGACACTGAAGCTTTCTTT. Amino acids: CASSEWGRDTEAFF.

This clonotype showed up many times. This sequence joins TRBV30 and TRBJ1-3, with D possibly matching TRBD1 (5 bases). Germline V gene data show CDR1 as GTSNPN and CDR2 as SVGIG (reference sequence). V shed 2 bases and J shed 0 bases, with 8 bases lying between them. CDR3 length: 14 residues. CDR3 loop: CAWSPGYSGNTIYF. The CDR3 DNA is TGTGCCTGGAGTCCAGGGTACTCTGGAAACACCATATATTTT.

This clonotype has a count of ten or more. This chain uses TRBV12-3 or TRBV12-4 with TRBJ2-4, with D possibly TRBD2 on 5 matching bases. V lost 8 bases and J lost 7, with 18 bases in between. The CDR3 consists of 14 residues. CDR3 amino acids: CASRGGRGGNIQYF. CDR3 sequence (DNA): TGTGCCAGCCGTGGCGGACGGGGTGGGAACATTCAGTACTTC.

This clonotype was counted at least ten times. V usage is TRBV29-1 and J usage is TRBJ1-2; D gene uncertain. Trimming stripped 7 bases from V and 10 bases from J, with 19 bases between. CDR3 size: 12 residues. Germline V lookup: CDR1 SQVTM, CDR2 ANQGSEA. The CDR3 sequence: CSAHESPLDYTF. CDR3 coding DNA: TGCAGCGCACATGAATCTCCCCTGGACTACACCTTC.

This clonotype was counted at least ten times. The CDR3 here is CASSGRLAGSTDTQYF. The CDR3 bases are TGTGCCAGCAGTGGACGACTAGCGGGGAGCACAGATACGCAGTATTTT. The chain couples TRBV6-1 to TRBJ2-3, with 11 bases matching TRBD2. Germline CDR1 reads MNHNS; CDR2 reads SASEGT. V gave up 4 bases and J gave up 0 bases; unmatched junction bases: 3. This CDR3 spans 16 amino acids.

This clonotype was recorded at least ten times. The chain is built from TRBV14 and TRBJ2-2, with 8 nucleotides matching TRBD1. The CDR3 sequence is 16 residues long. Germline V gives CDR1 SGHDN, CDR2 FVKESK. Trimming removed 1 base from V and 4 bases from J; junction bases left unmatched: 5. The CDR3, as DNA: TGTGCCAGCAGCCAAGGCAGGGGGCAGAGCACCGGGGAGCTGTTTTTT. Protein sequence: CASSQGRGQSTGELFF.

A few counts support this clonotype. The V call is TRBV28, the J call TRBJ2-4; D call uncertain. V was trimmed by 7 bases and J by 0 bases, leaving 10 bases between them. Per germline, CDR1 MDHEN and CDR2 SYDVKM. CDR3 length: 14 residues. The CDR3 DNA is TGTGCCAGCATGGGCTCCTTAGCCAAAAACATTCAGTACTTC. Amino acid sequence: CASMGSLAKNIQYF.

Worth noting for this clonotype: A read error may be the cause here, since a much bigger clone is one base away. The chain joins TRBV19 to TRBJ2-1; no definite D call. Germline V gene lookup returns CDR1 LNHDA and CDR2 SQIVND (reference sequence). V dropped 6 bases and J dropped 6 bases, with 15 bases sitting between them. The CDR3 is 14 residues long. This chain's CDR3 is CASRRARDGNEQFF. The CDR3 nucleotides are TGTGCCAGTAGGAGAGCGAGAGATGGCAATGAGCAGTTCTTC.

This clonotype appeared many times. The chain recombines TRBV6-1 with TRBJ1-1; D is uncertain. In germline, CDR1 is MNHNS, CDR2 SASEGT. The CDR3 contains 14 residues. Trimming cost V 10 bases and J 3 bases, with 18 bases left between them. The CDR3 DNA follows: TGTGCCACCCAGATGACCTCTCGGCACACTGAAGCTTTCTTT. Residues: CATQMTSRHTEAFF.

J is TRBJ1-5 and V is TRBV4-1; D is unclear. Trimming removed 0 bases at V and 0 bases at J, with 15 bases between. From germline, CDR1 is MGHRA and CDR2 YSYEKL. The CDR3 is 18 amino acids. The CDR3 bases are TGCGCCAGCAGCCAAGAACCCTTTGGTCAGTCTAGCAATCAGCCCCAGCATTTT. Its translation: CASSQEPFGQSSNQPQHF.

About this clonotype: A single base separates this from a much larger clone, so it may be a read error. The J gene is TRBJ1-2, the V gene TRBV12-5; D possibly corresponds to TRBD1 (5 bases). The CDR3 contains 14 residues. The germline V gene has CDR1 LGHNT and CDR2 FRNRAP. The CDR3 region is CAIGFGDVSDGYTF. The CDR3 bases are TGTGCTATTGGTTTTGGGGACGTCTCGGATGGCTACACCTTC.

CDR3 DNA: TGTGCCAGCAGCCATAATACAGGGGCAACTAATGAAAAACTGTTTTTT. It is translated as CASSHNTGATNEKLFF. V usage is TRBV4-2 and J usage is TRBJ1-4, with 7 bases lining up with TRBD1. Germline CDR1 is LGHNA and CDR2 is YNFKEQ. CDR3 length: 16 amino acids. Trimming cost V 3 bases and J 0 bases; bases outside gene matches: 4.

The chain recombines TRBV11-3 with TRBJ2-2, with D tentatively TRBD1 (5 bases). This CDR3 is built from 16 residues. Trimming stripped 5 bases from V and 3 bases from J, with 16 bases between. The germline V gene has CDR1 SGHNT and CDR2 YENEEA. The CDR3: CASSNRQGLDTGELFF. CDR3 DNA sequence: TGTGCCAGCAGCAACCGCCAGGGATTGGACACCGGGGAGCTGTTTTTT. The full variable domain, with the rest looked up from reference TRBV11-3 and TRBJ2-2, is EAGVVQSPRYKIIEKKQPVAFWCNPISGHNTLYWYLQNLGQGPELLIRYENEEAVDDSQLPKDRFSAERLKGVDSTLKIQPAELGDSAVYLCASSNRQGLDTGELFFGEGSRLTVL.